These T cell receptor beta chains were read from a single sample in a study of cytomegalovirus exposure and HLA in healthy donors. Here immunoSEQ multiplex PCR was the method, and the copy in TCRdb shows in-frame clones only, minus some. The sample has 130,000 to 150,000 clones; around a tenth are singletons. The sequenced sample consisted of PBMCs. These TCRs come from a male donor in good health and CMV-seronegative. Each CDR3 is given with its conserved first and last residue. Each record gives: V gene, J gene, D gene, clone size, CDR3 protein, CDR3 DNA. A D gene is named only where the DNA matches it firmly. Only some rows state a clone size, as once, few, many or a class for expanded clones.

TRBV7-9,TRBJ1-2,NA,few,CASSRPGDYGYTF,TGTGCCAGCAGCCGACCGGGGGACTATGGCTACACCTTC
TRBV4-3,TRBJ1-1,NA,NA,CASSQDLRVDTEAFF,TGCGCCAGCAGCCAAGATTTACGGGTGGACACTGAAGCTTTCTTT
TRBV5-1,TRBJ2-3,TRBD2,NA,CASSFTASGTTDTQYF,TGCGCCAGCAGCTTCACGGCTAGCGGGACCACAGATACGCAGTATTTT
TRBV18,TRBJ1-1,NA,once,CASFQGGAATEAFF,TGTGCCAGCTTTCAAGGAGGGGCGGCCACTGAAGCTTTCTTT
TRBV5-1,TRBJ1-3,NA,few,CASSLSGGAAGNTIYF,TGCGCCAGCTCCCTCTCAGGAGGGGCCGCTGGAAACACCATATATTTT
TRBV7-8,TRBJ2-5,TRBD1,few,CASSVRTGQETQYF,TGTGCCAGCAGCGTCCGGACAGGCCAAGAGACCCAGTACTTC
TRBV7-2,TRBJ2-7,TRBD1,few,CASSIDRVGEQYF,TGTGCCAGCAGCATAGACAGGGTCGGCGAGCAGTACTTC
TRBV19,TRBJ1-1,NA,NA,CASSIGGPLNTEAFF,TGTGCCAGTAGTATAGGAGGTCCCCTGAACACTGAAGCTTTCTTT
TRBV19,TRBJ2-3,NA,NA,CASSIRKGATDTQYF,TGTGCCAGTAGTATAAGGAAGGGAGCGACAGATACGCAGTATTTT
TRBV5-4,TRBJ2-1,TRBD1,few,CASSPTGEAYNEQFF,TGTGCCAGCAGCCCTACAGGGGAAGCCTACAATGAGCAGTTCTTC
TRBV5-4,TRBJ2-2,TRBD2,NA,CASSTGLAGAGELFF,TGTGCCAGCAGCACCGGACTAGCGGGAGCCGGGGAGCTGTTTTTT
TRBV7-2,TRBJ1-1,NA,NA,CASSWAQTEAFF,TGTGCCAGCAGCTGGGCCCAGACTGAAGCTTTCTTT
TRBV5-1,TRBJ2-1,TRBD2,NA,CASSFSRTSGSFNEQFF,TGCGCCAGCAGCTTCAGCCGGACTAGCGGGAGCTTCAATGAGCAGTTCTTC
TRBV7-2,TRBJ2-2,NA,few,CASSLYVRRSNTGELFF,TGTGCCAGCAGTTTATACGTACGCAGGTCAAACACCGGGGAGCTGTTTTTT
TRBV4-3,TRBJ2-6,TRBD1,few,CASSQGDRAGANVLTF,TGCGCCAGCAGCCAGGGGGACAGGGCTGGGGCCAACGTCCTGACTTTC
TRBV19,TRBJ2-2,TRBD2,NA,CASSSRLAGENTGELFF,TGTGCCAGTAGTTCCCGACTAGCGGGGGAGAACACCGGGGAGCTGTTTTTT
TRBV7-8,TRBJ2-1,NA,NA,CASSFHPSNEQFF,TGTGCCAGCAGCTTTCACCCGAGCAATGAGCAGTTCTTC
TRBV28,TRBJ1-5,NA,few,CASSLFPPTGDNQPQHF,TGTGCCAGCAGTTTATTCCCCCCGACAGGAGACAATCAGCCCCAGCATTTT
TRBV5-1,TRBJ2-5,TRBD1,few,CASSLAGQGQETQYF,TGCGCCAGCAGCTTGGCCGGACAGGGCCAAGAGACCCAGTACTTC
TRBV7-2,TRBJ2-1,TRBD2,few,CASSPSGGYNEQFF,TGTGCCAGCAGCCCAAGCGGGGGATACAATGAGCAGTTCTTC
TRBV7-2,TRBJ2-7,TRBD2,NA,CASSFLAGGPYEQYF,TGTGCCAGCAGCTTCCTAGCGGGGGGTCCCTACGAGCAGTACTTC
TRBV10-3,TRBJ1-5,NA,NA,CAISDEGASNQPQHF,TGTGCCATCAGTGATGAGGGCGCGAGCAATCAGCCCCAGCATTTT
TRBV28,TRBJ2-7,TRBD1,few,CASSLRATGFYSLEQYF,TGTGCCAGCAGTTTGAGGGCGACAGGGTTCTATTCTCTCGAGCAGTACTTC
TRBV7-2,TRBJ1-6,NA,NA,CASSFGGWTYNSPLHF,TGTGCCAGCAGCTTTGGGGGCTGGACCTATAATTCACCCCTCCACTTT
TRBV5-6,TRBJ1-1,NA,few,CASSPGLNTEAFF,TGTGCCAGCAGTCCAGGTTTGAACACTGAAGCTTTCTTT
TRBV18,TRBJ2-3,NA,NA,CASSPGLGRDTQYF,TGTGCCAGCTCACCCGGCCTCGGGAGAGATACGCAGTATTTT
TRBV29-1,TRBJ2-7,TRBD2,NA,CSVGRSGGTSGSYEQYF,TGCAGCGTTGGTAGATCAGGCGGGACTAGCGGATCCTACGAGCAGTACTTC
TRBV5-1,TRBJ2-2,NA,NA,CASSLDPGLLFF,TGCGCCAGCAGCTTGGATCCCGGGTTGCTGTTTTTT
TRBV5-1,TRBJ2-3,TRBD2,few,CASSPGTSGGLGTDTQYF,TGCGCCAGCAGCCCAGGGACTAGCGGGGGACTAGGCACAGATACGCAGTATTTT
TRBV7-2,TRBJ1-2,TRBD1,NA,CASSGTGRNYGYTF,TGTGCCAGCAGCGGGACAGGGAGAAACTATGGCTACACCTTC
TRBV15,TRBJ2-2,NA,few,CATSRVEWTANTGELFF,TGTGCCACCAGCAGAGTCGAGTGGACAGCGAACACCGGGGAGCTGTTTTTT
TRBV6-1,TRBJ1-5,NA,NA,CASSGGQGRSNQPQHF,TGTGCCAGCAGTGGGGGGCAGGGGAGAAGCAATCAGCCCCAGCATTTT
TRBV4-1,TRBJ2-7,NA,NA,CASSQAEANSYEQYF,TGCGCCAGCAGCCAAGCTGAGGCTAACTCCTACGAGCAGTACTTC
TRBV25-1,TRBJ1-1,NA,few,CASSETGTTEAFF,TGTGCCAGCAGTGAAACAGGGACCACTGAAGCTTTCTTT
TRBV5-4,TRBJ2-1,TRBD2,few,CASSSPLTSGRGEQFF,TGTGCCAGCAGCTCACCGTTGACTAGCGGGAGAGGCGAGCAGTTCTTC
TRBV7-2,TRBJ2-3,TRBD2,NA,CASSLGSGNTQYF,TGTGCCAGCAGCTTAGGTAGCGGGAATACGCAGTATTTT
TRBV30,TRBJ1-5,TRBD1,NA,CAWSLGTGNQPQHF,TGTGCCTGGAGCCTCGGGACAGGGAATCAGCCCCAGCATTTT